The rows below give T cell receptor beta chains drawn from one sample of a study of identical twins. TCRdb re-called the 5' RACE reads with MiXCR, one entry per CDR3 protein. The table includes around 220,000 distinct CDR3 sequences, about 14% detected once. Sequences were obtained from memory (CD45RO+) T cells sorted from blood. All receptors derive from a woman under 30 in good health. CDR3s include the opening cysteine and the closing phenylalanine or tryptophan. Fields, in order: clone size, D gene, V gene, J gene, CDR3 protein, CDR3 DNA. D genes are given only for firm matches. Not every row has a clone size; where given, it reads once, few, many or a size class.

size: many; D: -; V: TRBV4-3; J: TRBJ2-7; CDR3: CASSQDLGGASDEQYF; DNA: TGCGCCAGCAGCCAAGATTTGGGGGGGGCTTCAGACGAGCAGTACTTC
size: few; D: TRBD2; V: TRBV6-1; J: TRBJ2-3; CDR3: CASSEAGAADTQYF; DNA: TGTGCCAGCAGCGAAGCGGGGGCGGCAGATACGCAGTATTTT
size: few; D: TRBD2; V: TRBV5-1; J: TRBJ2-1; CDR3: CASSGTSGFFNEQFF; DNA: TGCGCCAGCAGCGGGACTAGCGGCTTCTTCAATGAGCAGTTCTTC
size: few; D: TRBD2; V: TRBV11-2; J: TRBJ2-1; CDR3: CASSSGKTSGRARNEQFF; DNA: TGTGCCAGCAGCTCCGGAAAGACTAGCGGGAGGGCCAGGAATGAGCAGTTCTTC
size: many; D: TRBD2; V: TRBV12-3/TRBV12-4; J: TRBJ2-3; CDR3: CASSATSGGALADTQYF; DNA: TGTGCCAGCAGTGCGACCAGCGGGGGGGCCTTAGCAGATACGCAGTATTTT
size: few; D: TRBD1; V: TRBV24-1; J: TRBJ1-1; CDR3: CATSEGTANTEAFF; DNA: TGTGCCACCAGTGAGGGGACAGCGAACACTGAAGCTTTCTTT
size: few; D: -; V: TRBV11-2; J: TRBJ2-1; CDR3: CASSPQPPGFLSSYNEQFF; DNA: TGTGCCAGCAGCCCTCAACCCCCGGGCTTCCTCAGCTCCTACAATGAGCAGTTCTTC
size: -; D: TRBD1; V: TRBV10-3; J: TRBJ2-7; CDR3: CAMTRDRGNEQYF; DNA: TGTGCCATGACCCGGGACAGGGGGAACGAGCAGTACTTC
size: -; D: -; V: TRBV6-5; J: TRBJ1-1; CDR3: CASSYGLGRSWYTEAFF; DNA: TGTGCCAGCAGTTACGGGCTTGGGCGCTCGTGGTACACTGAAGCTTTCTTT
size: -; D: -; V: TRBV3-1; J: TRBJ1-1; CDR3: CASSPAGNTEAFF; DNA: TGTGCCAGCAGTCCCGCGGGCAACACTGAAGCTTTCTTT
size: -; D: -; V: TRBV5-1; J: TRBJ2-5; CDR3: CASSLAPGQQETQYF; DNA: TGCGCCAGCAGCCTCGCCCCAGGACAGCAAGAGACCCAGTACTTC
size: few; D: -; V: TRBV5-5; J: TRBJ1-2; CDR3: CASRQGMLGYTF; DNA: TGTGCCAGCCGGCAGGGGATGCTGGGCTACACCTTC
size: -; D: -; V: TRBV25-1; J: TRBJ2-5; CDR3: CASSESGRFGETQYF; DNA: TGTGCCAGCAGTGAATCGGGGCGGTTTGGGGAGACCCAGTACTTC
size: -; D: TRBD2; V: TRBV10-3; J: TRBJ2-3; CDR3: CAISVPTSGGLNTQYF; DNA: TGTGCCATCAGTGTCCCCACTAGCGGGGGTTTGAATACGCAGTATTTT
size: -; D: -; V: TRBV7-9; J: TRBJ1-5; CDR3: CASSLVEGVGSQHF; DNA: TGTGCCAGCAGCTTAGTGGAGGGGGTAGGCTCCCAGCATTTT
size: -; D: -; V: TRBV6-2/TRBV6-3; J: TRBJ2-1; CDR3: CASSRGNFGREQFF; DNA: TGTGCCAGCAGTCGGGGCAACTTCGGTCGGGAGCAGTTCTTC
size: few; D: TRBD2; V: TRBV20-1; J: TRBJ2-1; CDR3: CSARKREGRNEQFF; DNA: TGCAGTGCTAGGAAGCGGGAGGGCCGCAATGAGCAGTTCTTC
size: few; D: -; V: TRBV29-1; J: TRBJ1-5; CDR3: CSVEIEADVHQPQHF; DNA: TGCAGCGTTGAAATTGAGGCAGATGTCCATCAGCCCCAGCATTTT
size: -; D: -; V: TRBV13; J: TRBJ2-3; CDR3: CATSRGAQSGTQYF; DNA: TGTGCCACCAGCAGGGGGGCCCAGAGCGGTACGCAGTATTTT
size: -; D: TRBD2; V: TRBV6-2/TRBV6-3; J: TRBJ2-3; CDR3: CASRGTSGGRDTQYF; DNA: TGTGCCAGCAGGGGTACTAGCGGGGGGCGGGATACGCAGTATTTT
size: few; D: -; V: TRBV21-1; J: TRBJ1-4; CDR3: CASTGDRGPDSTNEKLFF; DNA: TGTGCCAGCACCGGGGACAGGGGGCCCGATTCAACTAATGAAAAACTGTTTTTT
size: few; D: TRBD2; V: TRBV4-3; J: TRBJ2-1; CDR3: CASSHGLDEQFF; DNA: TGCGCCAGCAGCCACGGACTAGATGAGCAGTTCTTC
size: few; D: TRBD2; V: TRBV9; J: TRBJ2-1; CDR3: CASSVEPAGGSEQFF; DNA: TGTGCCAGCAGCGTAGAGCCAGCGGGAGGGTCTGAGCAGTTCTTC
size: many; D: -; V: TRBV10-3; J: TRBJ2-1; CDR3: CAIRTDDEQFF; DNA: TGTGCCATTCGGACAGATGATGAGCAGTTCTTC
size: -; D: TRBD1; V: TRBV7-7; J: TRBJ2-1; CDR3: CASSSHGQGGAEQFF; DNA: TGTGCCAGCAGCTCCCACGGACAGGGTGGGGCTGAGCAGTTCTTT